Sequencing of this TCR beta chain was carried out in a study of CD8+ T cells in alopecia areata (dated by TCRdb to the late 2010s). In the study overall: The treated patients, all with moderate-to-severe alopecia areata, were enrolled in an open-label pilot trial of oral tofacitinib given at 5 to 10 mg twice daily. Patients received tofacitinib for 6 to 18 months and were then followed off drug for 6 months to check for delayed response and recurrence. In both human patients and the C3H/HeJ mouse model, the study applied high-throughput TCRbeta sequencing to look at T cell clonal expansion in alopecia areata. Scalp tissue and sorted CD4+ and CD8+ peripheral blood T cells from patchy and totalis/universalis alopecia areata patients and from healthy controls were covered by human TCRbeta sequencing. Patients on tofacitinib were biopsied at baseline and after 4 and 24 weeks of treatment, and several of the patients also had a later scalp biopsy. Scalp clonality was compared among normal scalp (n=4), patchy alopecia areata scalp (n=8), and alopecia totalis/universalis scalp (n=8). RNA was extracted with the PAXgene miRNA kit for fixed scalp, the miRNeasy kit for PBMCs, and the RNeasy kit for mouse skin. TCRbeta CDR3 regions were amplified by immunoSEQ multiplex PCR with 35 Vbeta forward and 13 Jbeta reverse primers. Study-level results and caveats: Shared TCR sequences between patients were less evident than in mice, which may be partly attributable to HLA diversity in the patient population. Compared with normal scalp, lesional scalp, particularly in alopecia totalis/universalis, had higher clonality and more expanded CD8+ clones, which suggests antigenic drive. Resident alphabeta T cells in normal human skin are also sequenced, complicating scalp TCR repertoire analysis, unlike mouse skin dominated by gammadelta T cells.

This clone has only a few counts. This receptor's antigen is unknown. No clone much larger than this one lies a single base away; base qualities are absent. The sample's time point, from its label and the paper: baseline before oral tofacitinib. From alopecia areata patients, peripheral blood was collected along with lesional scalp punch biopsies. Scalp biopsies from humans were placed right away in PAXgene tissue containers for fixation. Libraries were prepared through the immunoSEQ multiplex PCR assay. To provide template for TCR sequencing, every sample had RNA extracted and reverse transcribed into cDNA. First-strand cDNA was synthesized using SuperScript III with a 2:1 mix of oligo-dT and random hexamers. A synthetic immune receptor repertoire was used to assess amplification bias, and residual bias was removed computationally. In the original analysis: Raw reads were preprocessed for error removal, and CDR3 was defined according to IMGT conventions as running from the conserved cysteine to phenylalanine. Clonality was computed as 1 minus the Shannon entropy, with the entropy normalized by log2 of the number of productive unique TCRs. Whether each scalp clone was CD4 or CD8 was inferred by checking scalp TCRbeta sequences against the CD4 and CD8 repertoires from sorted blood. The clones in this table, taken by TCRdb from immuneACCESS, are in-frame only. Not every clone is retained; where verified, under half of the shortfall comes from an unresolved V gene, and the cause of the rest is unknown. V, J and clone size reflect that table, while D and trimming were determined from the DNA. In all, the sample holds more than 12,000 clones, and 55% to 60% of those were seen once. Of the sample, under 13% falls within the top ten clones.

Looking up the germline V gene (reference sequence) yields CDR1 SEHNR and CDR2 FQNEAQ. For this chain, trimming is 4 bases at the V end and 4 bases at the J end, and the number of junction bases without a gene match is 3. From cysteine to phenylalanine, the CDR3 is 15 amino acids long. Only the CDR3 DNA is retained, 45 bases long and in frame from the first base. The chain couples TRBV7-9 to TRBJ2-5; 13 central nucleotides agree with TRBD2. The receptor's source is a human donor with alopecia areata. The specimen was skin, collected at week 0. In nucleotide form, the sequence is TGTGCCAGCAGCTCGGGACTAGCGGGGACAGAGACCCAGTACTTC. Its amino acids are CASSSGLAGTETQYF.